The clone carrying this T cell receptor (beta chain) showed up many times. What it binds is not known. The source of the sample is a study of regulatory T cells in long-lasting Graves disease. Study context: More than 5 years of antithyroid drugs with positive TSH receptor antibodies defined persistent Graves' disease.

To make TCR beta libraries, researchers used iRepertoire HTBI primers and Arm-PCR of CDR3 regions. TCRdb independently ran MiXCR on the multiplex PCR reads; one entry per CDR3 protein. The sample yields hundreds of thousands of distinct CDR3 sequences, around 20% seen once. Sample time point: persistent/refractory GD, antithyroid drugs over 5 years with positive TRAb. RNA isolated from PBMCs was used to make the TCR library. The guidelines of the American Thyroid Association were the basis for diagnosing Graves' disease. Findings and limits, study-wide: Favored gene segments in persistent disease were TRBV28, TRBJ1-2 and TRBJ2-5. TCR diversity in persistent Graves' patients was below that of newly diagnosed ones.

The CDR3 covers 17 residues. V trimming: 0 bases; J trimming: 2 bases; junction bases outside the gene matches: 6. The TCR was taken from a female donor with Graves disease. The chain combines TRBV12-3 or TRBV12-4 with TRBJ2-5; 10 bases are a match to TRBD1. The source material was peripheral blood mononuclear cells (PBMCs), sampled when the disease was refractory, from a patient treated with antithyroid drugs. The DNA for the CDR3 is TGTGCCAGCAGTTTAGCGCTCGGGACAGGGGATCAAGAGACCCAGTACTTC. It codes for CASSLALGTGDQETQYF.